This is a list of T cell receptor beta chains from one sample in a study of a mutant IDH1 vaccine in newly diagnosed glioma. Libraries were prepared by immunoSEQ multiplex PCR; TCRdb keeps only in-frame clonotypes and omits some of them. This table has 30,000 to 40,000 clones, approximately 50% appearing once. No antigen has been identified for these receptors. The sample was PBMCs, taken from a glioma patient whose treatment included an IDH1 peptide vaccine. All receptors come from a woman under 30 with glioma. CDR3s include the opening cysteine and the closing phenylalanine or tryptophan. The order of the fields is V gene, D gene, CDR3 protein. D genes are given only for firm matches.

v_gene: TRBV29-1
d_gene: NA
CDR3aa: CSVVFLGEETQYF

v_gene: TRBV6-5
d_gene: NA
CDR3aa: CASSWQGNSEAFF

v_gene: TRBV2
d_gene: TRBD2
CDR3aa: CASRGTSGGAGEQFF

v_gene: TRBV6-1
d_gene: TRBD2
CDR3aa: CASLAGPTGELFF

v_gene: TRBV2
d_gene: TRBD1
CDR3aa: CATTGTANQPQHF

v_gene: TRBV14
d_gene: NA
CDR3aa: CASSLQGSTEAFF

v_gene: TRBV15
d_gene: NA
CDR3aa: CATSRDRAHSYGYTF

v_gene: TRBV27
d_gene: TRBD1
CDR3aa: CASSYRGPTNYGYTF

v_gene: TRBV6-5
d_gene: TRBD2
CDR3aa: CASTTGTSGGNEQFF

v_gene: TRBV7-9
d_gene: TRBD1
CDR3aa: CASSLTGGDGYTF

v_gene: TRBV30
d_gene: TRBD1
CDR3aa: CAWSGTEGQGIRGELFF

v_gene: TRBV7-2
d_gene: NA
CDR3aa: CASSLGRVIVRTEAFF

v_gene: TRBV15
d_gene: NA
CDR3aa: CATAGDFEGYTF

v_gene: TRBV6-4
d_gene: TRBD2
CDR3aa: CASSDEAGGHNEQFF

v_gene: TRBV27
d_gene: NA
CDR3aa: CASSLGRGLIYEQYF

v_gene: TRBV10-3
d_gene: NA
CDR3aa: CAISEYRDNEQFF

v_gene: TRBV4-1
d_gene: NA
CDR3aa: CASSQGGGFQPQHF

v_gene: TRBV6-1
d_gene: TRBD2
CDR3aa: CASSELAGGQETQYF

v_gene: TRBV7-9
d_gene: NA
CDR3aa: CASSLVIYEQYF

v_gene: TRBV19
d_gene: TRBD1
CDR3aa: CASSTGTGAFPLHF

v_gene: TRBV5-1
d_gene: NA
CDR3aa: CASSLSRVKHEQYF

v_gene: TRBV2
d_gene: NA
CDR3aa: CASSEAPGPAYGYTF

v_gene: TRBV4-3
d_gene: TRBD2
CDR3aa: CASSQDSPGLRIRSGTGELFF

v_gene: TRBV7-2
d_gene: NA
CDR3aa: CASSYYLPWQYF

v_gene: TRBV28
d_gene: NA
CDR3aa: CASSPLGPTANEKLFF

v_gene: TRBV7-9
d_gene: NA
CDR3aa: CASSLDPLLGYTF

v_gene: TRBV27
d_gene: NA
CDR3aa: CASSLSGGRSGANVLTF

v_gene: TRBV18
d_gene: TRBD1
CDR3aa: CASSIFRDRETQYF

v_gene: TRBV28
d_gene: NA
CDR3aa: CASAPGGAGTGELFF

v_gene: TRBV7-2
d_gene: NA
CDR3aa: CASSPSAWAGNTGELFF

v_gene: TRBV6-5
d_gene: TRBD1
CDR3aa: CASSYRGTVDEKLFF

v_gene: TRBV18
d_gene: TRBD2
CDR3aa: CASSFLAGATDTQYF

v_gene: TRBV28
d_gene: NA
CDR3aa: CASSLEWGKGDLQETQYF

v_gene: TRBV19
d_gene: TRBD2
CDR3aa: CASSIGTSRVNEQFF

v_gene: TRBV6-5
d_gene: TRBD1
CDR3aa: CASRRDREGTEAFF

v_gene: TRBV15
d_gene: TRBD2
CDR3aa: CATSTSKLAGVVGEQFF

v_gene: TRBV5-4
d_gene: TRBD1
CDR3aa: CASTLSVQGNYGYTF

v_gene: TRBV6-4
d_gene: TRBD2
CDR3aa: CASSELAGGPETQYF

v_gene: TRBV30
d_gene: TRBD1
CDR3aa: CAWRPYYGQGYGYTF

v_gene: TRBV6-1
d_gene: TRBD1
CDR3aa: CASSAEGGHVSPLHF

v_gene: TRBV6-1
d_gene: NA
CDR3aa: CASSEESGGYGYTF

v_gene: TRBV5-1
d_gene: NA
CDR3aa: CASSPDTWQSSYNEQFF

v_gene: TRBV5-1
d_gene: NA
CDR3aa: CASSRGDTGELFF

v_gene: TRBV6-1
d_gene: TRBD1
CDR3aa: CASSAAIDRGPPSDTQYF

v_gene: TRBV5-1
d_gene: NA
CDR3aa: CASSFHLSNEQFF

v_gene: TRBV27
d_gene: NA
CDR3aa: CASSLSIAGYEQYF

v_gene: TRBV28
d_gene: NA
CDR3aa: CASSLGGEINQPQHF

v_gene: TRBV21-1
d_gene: NA
CDR3aa: CASSKGQFNEKLFF

v_gene: TRBV11-1
d_gene: TRBD1
CDR3aa: CASSPTGGSFYGYTF

v_gene: TRBV9
d_gene: NA
CDR3aa: CASSASGTDTQYF

v_gene: TRBV7-6
d_gene: NA
CDR3aa: CASSLIRDGFYEQYF

v_gene: TRBV7-8
d_gene: NA
CDR3aa: CASRGMGETQYF

v_gene: TRBV11-3
d_gene: NA
CDR3aa: CASSLGDISGYTF

v_gene: TRBV14
d_gene: TRBD1
CDR3aa: CASSQELGQGIYNEQFF